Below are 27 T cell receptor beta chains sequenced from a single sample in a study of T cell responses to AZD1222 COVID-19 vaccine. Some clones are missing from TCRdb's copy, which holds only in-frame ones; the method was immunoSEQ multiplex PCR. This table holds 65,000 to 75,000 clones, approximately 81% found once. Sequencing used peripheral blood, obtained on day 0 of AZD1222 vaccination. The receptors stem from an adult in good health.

The CDR3 coding sequence is TGTGCCAGCAGGACTGCAACAGATACGCAGTATTTT. Its translation: CASRTATDTQYF. The chain recombines TRBV11-2 with TRBJ2-3; D call uncertain. Trimming removed 6 bases from V and 3 bases from J, with 7 bases in between. CDR3 length equals 12 residues. Germline-derived CDR1 and CDR2 are SGHAT and FQNNGV.

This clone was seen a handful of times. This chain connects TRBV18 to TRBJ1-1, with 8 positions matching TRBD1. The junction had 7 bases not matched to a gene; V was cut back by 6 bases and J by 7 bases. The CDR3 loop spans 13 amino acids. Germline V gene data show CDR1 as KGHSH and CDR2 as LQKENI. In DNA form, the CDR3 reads TGTGCCAGCTCGCAGGGACAGGCCGATGAAGCTTTCTTT. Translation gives CASSQGQADEAFF.

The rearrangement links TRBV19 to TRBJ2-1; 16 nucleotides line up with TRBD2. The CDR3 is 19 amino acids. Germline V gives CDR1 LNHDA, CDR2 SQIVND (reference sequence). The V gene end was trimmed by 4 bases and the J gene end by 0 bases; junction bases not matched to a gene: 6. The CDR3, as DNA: TGTGCCAGTAGTACACCGGGACTAGCGGGGGGGAGCTCCTACAATGAGCAGTTCTTC. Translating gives CASSTPGLAGGSSYNEQFF.

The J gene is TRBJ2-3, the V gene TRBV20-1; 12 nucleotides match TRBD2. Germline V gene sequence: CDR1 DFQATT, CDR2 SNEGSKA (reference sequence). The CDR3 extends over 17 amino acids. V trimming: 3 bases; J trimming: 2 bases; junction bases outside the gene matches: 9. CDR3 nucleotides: TGCAGTGCTAGTGCCATGACTAGCGGGGGCCACACAGATACGCAGTATTTT. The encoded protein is CSASAMTSGGHTDTQYF.

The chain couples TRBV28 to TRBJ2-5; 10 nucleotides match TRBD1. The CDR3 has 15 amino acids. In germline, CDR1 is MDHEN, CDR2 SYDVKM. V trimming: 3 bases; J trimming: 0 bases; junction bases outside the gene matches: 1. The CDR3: CASSFGTGDQETQYF. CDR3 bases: TGTGCCAGCAGTTTCGGGACAGGGGACCAAGAGACCCAGTACTTC.

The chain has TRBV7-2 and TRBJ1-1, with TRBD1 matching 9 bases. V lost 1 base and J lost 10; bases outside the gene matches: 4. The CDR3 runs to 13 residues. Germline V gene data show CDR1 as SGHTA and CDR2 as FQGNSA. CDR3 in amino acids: CASSLVDRGTAFF. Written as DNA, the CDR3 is TGTGCCAGCAGCTTAGTAGACAGGGGGACAGCTTTCTTT.

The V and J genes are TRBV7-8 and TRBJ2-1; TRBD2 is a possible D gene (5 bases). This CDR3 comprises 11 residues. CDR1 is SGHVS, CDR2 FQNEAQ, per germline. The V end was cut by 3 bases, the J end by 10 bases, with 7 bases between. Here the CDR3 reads CASSFPGEQFF. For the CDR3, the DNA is TGTGCCAGCAGCTTCCCGGGGGAGCAGTTCTTC.

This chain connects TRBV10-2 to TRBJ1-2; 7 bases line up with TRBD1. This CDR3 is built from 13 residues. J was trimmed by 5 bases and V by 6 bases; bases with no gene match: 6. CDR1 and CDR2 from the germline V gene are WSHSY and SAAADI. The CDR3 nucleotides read TGCGCCAGCAGAGATACAGGGGTGTATGGCTACACCTTC. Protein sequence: CASRDTGVYGYTF.

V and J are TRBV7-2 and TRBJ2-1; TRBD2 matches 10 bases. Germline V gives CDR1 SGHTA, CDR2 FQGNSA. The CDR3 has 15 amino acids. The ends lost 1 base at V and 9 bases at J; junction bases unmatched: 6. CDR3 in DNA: TGTGCCAGCAGCTTAGGGCTAGCGGGAGCTGGTGAGCAGTTCTTC. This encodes CASSLGLAGAGEQFF. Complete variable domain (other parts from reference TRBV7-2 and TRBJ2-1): GAGVSQSPSNKVTEKGKDVELRCDPISGHTALYWYRQSLGQGLEFLIYFQGNSAPDKSGLPSDRFSAERTGGSVSTLTIQRTQQEDSAVYLCASSLGLAGAGEQFFGPGTRLTVL.

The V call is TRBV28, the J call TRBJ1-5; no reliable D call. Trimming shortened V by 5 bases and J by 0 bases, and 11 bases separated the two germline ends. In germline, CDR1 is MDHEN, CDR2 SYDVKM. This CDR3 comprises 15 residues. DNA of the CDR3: TGTGCCAGCAGTGCGCCGGGGTATAGCAATCAGCCCCAGCATTTT. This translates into CASSAPGYSNQPQHF.

CDR3 nucleotides: TGTGCCAGCAGCCAAGACCGAGACCCATCGGGAGAAAAACTGTTTTTT. Amino acids: CASSQDRDPSGEKLFF. The rearrangement joins TRBV3-1 (or the pseudogene TRBV3-2) to TRBJ1-4; D is unresolved. The CDR3 extends over 16 amino acids. The germline gives CDR1 LGHDT, CDR2 YNNKEL (reference sequence). Trimming took off 0 bases at V and 8 bases at J, with 16 bases between the two ends.

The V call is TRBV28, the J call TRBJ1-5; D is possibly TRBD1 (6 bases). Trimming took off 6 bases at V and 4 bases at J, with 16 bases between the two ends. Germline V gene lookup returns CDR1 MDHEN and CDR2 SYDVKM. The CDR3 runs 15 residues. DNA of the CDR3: TGTGCCAGCAGCCCCCTCAGGGGATCTAATCAGCCCCAGCATTTT. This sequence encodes CASSPLRGSNQPQHF.

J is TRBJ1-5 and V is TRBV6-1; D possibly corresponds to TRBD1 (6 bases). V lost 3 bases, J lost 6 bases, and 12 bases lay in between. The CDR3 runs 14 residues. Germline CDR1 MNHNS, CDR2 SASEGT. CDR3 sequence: CASSESRGGQPQHF. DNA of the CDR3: TGTGCCAGCAGTGAGTCCAGGGGCGGTCAGCCCCAGCATTTT.

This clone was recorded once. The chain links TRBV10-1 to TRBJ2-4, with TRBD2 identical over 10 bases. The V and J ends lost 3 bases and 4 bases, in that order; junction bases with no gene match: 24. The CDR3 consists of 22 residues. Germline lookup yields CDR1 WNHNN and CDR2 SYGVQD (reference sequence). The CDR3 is CASSEGPQGFSSGSGQKNIQYF. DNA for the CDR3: TGCGCCAGCAGTGAAGGTCCTCAGGGGTTTTCTAGCGGGAGTGGCCAAAAAAACATTCAGTACTTC.

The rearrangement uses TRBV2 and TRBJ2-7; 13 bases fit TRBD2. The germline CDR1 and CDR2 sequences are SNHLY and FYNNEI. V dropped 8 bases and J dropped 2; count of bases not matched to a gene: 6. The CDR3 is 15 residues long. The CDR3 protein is CASAGTSGAPYEQYF. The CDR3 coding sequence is TGTGCCAGCGCAGGGACTAGCGGGGCCCCCTACGAGCAGTACTTC.

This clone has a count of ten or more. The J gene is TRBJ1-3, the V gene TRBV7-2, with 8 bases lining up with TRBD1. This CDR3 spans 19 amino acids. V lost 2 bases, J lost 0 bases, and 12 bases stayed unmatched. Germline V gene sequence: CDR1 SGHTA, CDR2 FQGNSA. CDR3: CASSLIKDRVRASGNTIYF. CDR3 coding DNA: TGTGCCAGCAGCTTAATAAAGGACAGGGTCAGAGCCTCTGGAAACACCATATATTTT.

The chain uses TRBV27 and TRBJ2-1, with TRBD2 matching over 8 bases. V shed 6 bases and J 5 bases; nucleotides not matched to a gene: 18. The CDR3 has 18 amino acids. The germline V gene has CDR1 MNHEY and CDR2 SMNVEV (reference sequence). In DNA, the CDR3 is TGTGCCAGCAGCTCCGGGACTAGTGTTCCCCGGAGGGACAATGAGCAGTTCTTC. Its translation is CASSSGTSVPRRDNEQFF.

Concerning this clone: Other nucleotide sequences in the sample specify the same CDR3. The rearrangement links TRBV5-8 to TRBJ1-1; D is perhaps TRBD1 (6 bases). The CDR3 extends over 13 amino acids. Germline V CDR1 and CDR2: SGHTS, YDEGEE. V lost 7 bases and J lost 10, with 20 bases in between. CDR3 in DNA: TGTGCCAGCGCCCTTTCTGGGGGCTGGGGAGCTTTCTTT. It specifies CASALSGGWGAFF.

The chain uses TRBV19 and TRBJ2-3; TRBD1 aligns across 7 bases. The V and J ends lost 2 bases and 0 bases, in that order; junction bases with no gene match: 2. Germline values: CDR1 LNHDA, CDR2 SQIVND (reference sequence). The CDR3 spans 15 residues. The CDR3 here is CASSISGGSTDTQYF. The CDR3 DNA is TGTGCCAGTAGTATATCAGGGGGTAGCACAGATACGCAGTATTTT.

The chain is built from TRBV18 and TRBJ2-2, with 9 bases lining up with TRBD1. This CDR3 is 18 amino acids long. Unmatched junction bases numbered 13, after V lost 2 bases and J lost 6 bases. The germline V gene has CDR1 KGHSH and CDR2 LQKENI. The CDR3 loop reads CASSPVVSGQGRSGELFF. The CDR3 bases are TGTGCCAGCTCACCAGTGGTATCGGGACAGGGTCGTTCCGGGGAGCTGTTTTTT.

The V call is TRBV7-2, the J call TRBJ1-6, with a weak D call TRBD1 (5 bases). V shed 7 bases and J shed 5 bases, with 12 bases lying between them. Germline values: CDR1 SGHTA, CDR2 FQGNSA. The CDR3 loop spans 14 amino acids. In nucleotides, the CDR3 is TGTGCCAGCAACCTTCAGGGTCATAATTCACCCCTCCACTTT. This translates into CASNLQGHNSPLHF.

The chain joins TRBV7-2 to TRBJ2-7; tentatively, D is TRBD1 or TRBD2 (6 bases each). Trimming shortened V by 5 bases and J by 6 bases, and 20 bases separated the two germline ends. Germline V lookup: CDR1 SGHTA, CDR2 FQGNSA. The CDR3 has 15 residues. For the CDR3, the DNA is TGTGCCAGCAGCCAAGGGGGGACACTTAGGAGCGAGCAGTACTTC. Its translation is CASSQGGTLRSEQYF.

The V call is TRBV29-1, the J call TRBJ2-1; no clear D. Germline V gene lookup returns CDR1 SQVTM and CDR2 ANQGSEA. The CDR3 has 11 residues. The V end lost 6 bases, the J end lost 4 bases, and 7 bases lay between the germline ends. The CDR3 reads CSVSTYNEQFF. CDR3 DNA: TGCAGCGTCTCTACTTACAATGAGCAGTTCTTC.

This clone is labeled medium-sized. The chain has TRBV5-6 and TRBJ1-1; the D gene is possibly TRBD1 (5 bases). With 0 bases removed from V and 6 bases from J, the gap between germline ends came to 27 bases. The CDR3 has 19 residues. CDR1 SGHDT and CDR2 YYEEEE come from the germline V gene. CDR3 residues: CASSLGVGVSIKQGAEAFF. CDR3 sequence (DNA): TGTGCCAGCAGCTTGGGAGTAGGGGTGTCGATCAAACAAGGGGCTGAAGCTTTCTTT.

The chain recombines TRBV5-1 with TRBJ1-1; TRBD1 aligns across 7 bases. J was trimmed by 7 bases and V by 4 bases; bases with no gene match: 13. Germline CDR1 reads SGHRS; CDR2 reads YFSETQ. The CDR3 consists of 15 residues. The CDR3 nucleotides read TGCGCCAGCAGCCTACAAGGGGACAGACAAAATGAAGCTTTCTTT. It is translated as CASSLQGDRQNEAFF.

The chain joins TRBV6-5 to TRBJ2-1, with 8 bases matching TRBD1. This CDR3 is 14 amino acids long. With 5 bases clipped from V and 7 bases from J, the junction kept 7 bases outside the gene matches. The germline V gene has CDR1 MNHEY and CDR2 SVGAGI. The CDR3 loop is CASSRTGKRNEQFF. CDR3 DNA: TGTGCCAGCAGTCGGACAGGGAAAAGGAATGAGCAGTTCTTC.

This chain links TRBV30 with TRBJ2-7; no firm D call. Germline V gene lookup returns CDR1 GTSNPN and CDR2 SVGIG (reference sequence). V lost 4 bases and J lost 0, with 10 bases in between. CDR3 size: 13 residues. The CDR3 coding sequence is TGTGCCTGGATGCCAAAGATCTCCTACGAGCAGTACTTC. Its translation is CAWMPKISYEQYF. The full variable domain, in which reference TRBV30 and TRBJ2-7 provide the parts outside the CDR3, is SQTIHQWPATLVQPVGSPLSLECTVEGTSNPNLYWYRQAAGRGLQLLFYSVGIGQISSEVPQNLSASRPQDRQFILSSKKLLLSDSGFYLCAWMPKISYEQYFGPGTRLTVT.